The 19 T cell receptor beta chains presented below share a single source sample, sequenced in a study of shared clonotypes between healthy human individuals. Generated by immunoSEQ multiplex PCR, the TCRdb table keeps only in-frame clones and is missing some. The sample contains hundreds of thousands of clones, roughly 96% of which appear only once. CD8 cells regarded as naive lacked CD45RO, were positively chosen for CCR7, and omitted terminally differentiated effector memory CD45RA+ cells. What was sequenced was naive CD8+ T cells sorted from blood. The receptors were gathered from a woman aged 25 to 39 in good health.

The chain recombines TRBV6-6 with TRBJ2-1; 10 nucleotides align to TRBD2. V shed 5 bases, J shed 6 bases, and the junction held 7 bases outside the gene matches. The CDR3 extends over 15 amino acids. Germline V CDR1 and CDR2: MNHNY, SVGAGI (reference sequence). CDR3 residues: CASSPEREGLNEQFF. CDR3 coding DNA: TGTGCCAGCAGTCCCGAGCGGGAGGGCCTCAATGAGCAGTTCTTC.

The rearrangement joins TRBV7-9 to TRBJ2-3; 7 nucleotides match TRBD2. Germline V gene sequence: CDR1 SEHNR, CDR2 FQNEAQ (reference sequence). V gave up 6 bases and J gave up 4 bases; unmatched junction bases: 7. There are 14 residues in the CDR3. CDR3 in amino acids: CASSGGGEADTQYF. DNA for the CDR3: TGTGCCAGCAGTGGGGGAGGGGAGGCAGATACGCAGTATTTT.

The V gene is TRBV13, the J gene TRBJ1-2; D gene unclear. The CDR3 has 14 amino acids. V lost 5 bases, J lost 9 bases, and 19 bases lay in between. Germline-derived CDR1 and CDR2 are PRHDT and FYEKMQ (reference sequence). CDR3: CASSPRIGLVSYTF. The CDR3 nucleotides read TGTGCCAGCAGCCCTAGGATAGGGCTAGTGAGCTACACCTTC.

CDR3 region: CASSYSVEGETQYF. The CDR3 coding sequence is TGTGCCAGCAGTTACTCTGTTGAGGGAGAGACCCAGTACTTC. The chain carries TRBV6-5 and TRBJ2-5; perhaps TRBD2 as D (5 bases). The CDR3 runs 14 residues. V lost 0 bases and J lost 4, with 9 bases in between. Germline V gives CDR1 MNHEY, CDR2 SVGAGI.

The chain links TRBV6-5 to TRBJ2-5; D call uncertain. The V gene's germline CDR1 is MNHEY and CDR2 SVGAGI. This CDR3 is built from 11 residues. V was cut by 7 bases and J by 2 bases, with 5 bases left in between. The CDR3 DNA follows: TGTGCCAGCACCCATCAAGAGACCCAGTACTTC. It is translated as CASTHQETQYF.

The rearrangement joins TRBV21-1 to TRBJ1-4; the table gives TRBD1 as D, unverified against the DNA. TRBV21-1 is a recognized pseudogene. This CDR3 is built from 15 residues. The CDR3, as DNA: TGTGCCAGCAGCAAATGGCGGACAGGTAATGAAAAACTGTTTTTT. The encoded protein is CASSKWRTGNEKLFF.

The chain joins TRBV12-5 to TRBJ2-3; no reliable D call. This CDR3 is built from 13 residues. Per the germline V gene, CDR1 is LGHNT and CDR2 is FRNRAP. V was pared by 7 bases and J by 1 base, with 9 bases between. This CDR3 is CASAQLGTDTQYF. DNA of the CDR3: TGTGCTAGTGCCCAATTGGGCACAGATACGCAGTATTTT.

The genes are TRBV27 and TRBJ2-7, with 8 nucleotides matching TRBD1. CDR3 length equals 13 residues. The junction had 4 bases not matched to a gene; V was cut back by 3 bases and J by 6 bases. Germline-derived CDR1 and CDR2 are MNHEY and SMNVEV (reference sequence). The CDR3 DNA reads TGTGCCAGCAGTTTCGGACAGGGAGTCGAGCAGTACTTC. It translates to CASSFGQGVEQYF.

This clone was seen a single time. The chain combines TRBV28 with TRBJ1-4; D call uncertain. Germline CDR1 reads MDHEN; CDR2 reads SYDVKM. The CDR3 is made up of 13 amino acids. V shed 6 bases and J shed 0 bases, with 5 bases lying between them. The CDR3 protein is CASRGSTNEKLFF. CDR3 nucleotides: TGTGCCAGCAGGGGTTCAACTAATGAAAAACTGTTTTTT.

The rearrangement joins TRBV19 to TRBJ2-2, with 11 nucleotides matching TRBD1. The CDR3 sequence is 16 residues long. The V gene's germline CDR1 is LNHDA and CDR2 SQIVND (reference sequence). Germline trimming cut 5 bases from V and 3 bases from J; bases unmatched to any gene: 5. CDR3 sequence (DNA): TGTGCCAGTAGTGATCGGGACAGGGGGTACACCGGGGAGCTGTTTTTT. This gives the protein CASSDRDRGYTGELFF.

The chain joins TRBV6-1 to TRBJ1-2; TRBD1 might be the D (6 bases). V shed 4 bases and J shed 2 bases, with 11 bases lying between them. The germline V gene encodes CDR1 MNHNS and CDR2 SASEGT. This CDR3 contains 14 residues. The CDR3 DNA follows: TGTGCCAGCAGTGCGGACAGAACGAACTATGGCTACACCTTC. It encodes CASSADRTNYGYTF.

The CDR3 spells CASSPWTGRDQPQHF. For the CDR3, the DNA is TGTGCCAGCAGTCCTTGGACAGGGAGGGACCAGCCCCAGCATTTT. The chain carries TRBV2 and TRBJ1-5; 8 bases are a match to TRBD1. V dropped 5 bases and J dropped 7; count of bases not matched to a gene: 10. CDR1 is SNHLY, CDR2 FYNNEI, per germline. The CDR3 covers 15 residues.

The chain joins TRBV27 to TRBJ1-5; D might be TRBD1 (5 bases). The length of the CDR3 is 14 residues. V was shortened by 6 bases and J by 5 bases, with 14 bases between the two germline ends. CDR1 and CDR2 (germline): MNHEY, SMNVEV (reference sequence). The CDR3: CASSERGIDQPQHF. CDR3 nucleotide sequence: TGTGCCAGCAGCGAGCGGGGGATAGATCAGCCCCAGCATTTT.

The chain uses TRBV5-4 and TRBJ2-1; no definite D call. CDR3 length equals 11 residues. The V and J ends lost 0 bases and 12 bases respectively, with 7 bases between them. Germline loops: CDR1 SGHNT, CDR2 YYREEE (reference sequence). The CDR3 DNA sequence: TGTGCCAGCAGCTTGGAGGCGCGGCAGTTCTTC. Translating gives CASSLEARQFF.

J is TRBJ2-5 and V is TRBV7-2, with TRBD2 matching over 7 bases. Looked up from germline, CDR1 is SGHTA and CDR2 is FQGNSA. The CDR3 is made up of 16 amino acids. With V trimmed by 3 bases and J by 5 bases, 12 bases remained unmatched. DNA for the CDR3: TGTGCCAGCAGCTTCGTCGGGGGGAGAGAATTGGAGACCCAGTACTTC. It encodes CASSFVGGRELETQYF.

This chain links TRBV5-4 with TRBJ2-3; TRBD2 matches 14 bases. Germline values: CDR1 SGHNT, CDR2 YYREEE (reference sequence). The trim removed 4 bases at V and 4 bases at J, leaving 5 bases unmatched. The length of the CDR3 is 16 residues. The CDR3, as DNA: TGTGCCAGCAGCCCGGGACTAGCGGGAGTCTCAGATACGCAGTATTTT. Translated: CASSPGLAGVSDTQYF.

The CDR3 here is CASSMTGNTEAFF. CDR3 nucleotides: TGTGCCAGTAGTATGACAGGGAACACTGAAGCTTTCTTT. The gene calls are TRBV19 and TRBJ1-1; possibly TRBD1 for D (6 bases). V lost 3 bases, J lost 1 base, and 6 bases lay in between. CDR3 length: 13 amino acids. Germline CDR1 and CDR2: LNHDA and SQIVND (reference sequence).

The genes are TRBV5-1 and TRBJ2-7; no reliable D call. Germline loops: CDR1 SGHRS, CDR2 YFSETQ. The CDR3 loop spans 14 amino acids. Trimming stripped 4 bases from V and 3 bases from J, with 14 bases between. The CDR3 loop is CASSGMDIRYEQYF. The CDR3 DNA reads as TGCGCCAGCAGCGGGATGGATATTCGCTACGAGCAGTACTTC.

This chain links TRBV2 with TRBJ2-2; D remains unclear. Germline CDR1 reads SNHLY; CDR2 reads FYNNEI. This CDR3 is 13 amino acids long. The ends were cut back, 4 bases at V and 5 bases at J, with 8 bases in the middle. The CDR3 is CASSGAPTGELFF. The CDR3 nucleotides read TGTGCCAGCAGTGGGGCCCCTACCGGGGAGCTGTTTTTT.